Listed here are 4 T cell receptor beta chains from one sample, sequenced in a study of shared clonotypes between healthy human individuals. Measured with immunoSEQ multiplex PCR; TCRdb has only the in-frame clones, and not every one. The sample consists of some 2.1 million clones, approximately 92% of them appearing once. Terminally differentiated effector memory CD45RA+ cells were excluded from the naive CD8 cells, which were CD45RO-negative and positively selected for CCR7. Sample: naive CD8+ T cells from PBMCs. The receptors were gathered from a man younger than 35 in good health. Some clones in this sample may be carry-over from other donors' samples.

V usage is TRBV7-9 and J usage is TRBJ2-7; D possibly uses TRBD1 or TRBD2 (5 bases each). Germline V CDR1 and CDR2: SEHNR, FQNEAQ (reference sequence). The CDR3 extends over 15 amino acids. V shed 0 bases and J shed 0 bases, with 9 bases lying between them. CDR3 loop: CASSLAGDHSYEQYF. Here the CDR3 DNA reads TGTGCCAGCAGCTTAGCAGGGGACCACTCCTACGAGCAGTACTTC. Filled out from reference TRBV7-9 and TRBJ2-7, the complete variable domain reads DTGVSQNPRHKITKRGQNVTFRCDPISEHNRLYWYRQTLGQGPEFLTYFQNEAQLEKSRLLSDRFSAERPKGSFSTLEIQRTEQGDSAMYLCASSLAGDHSYEQYFGPGTRLTVT.

The chain uses TRBV23-1 and TRBJ2-7; 8 nucleotides line up with TRBD2. TRBV23-1 is flagged as an ORF with uncertain function. Unmatched junction bases numbered 8, after V lost 10 bases and J lost 0 bases. The CDR3 is 14 amino acids. The CDR3 nucleotides read TGCGCCACAACGGGAGGGGCTACCTCCTACGAGCAGTACTTC. Translation: CATTGGATSYEQYF.

V gene TRBV2 combines with J gene TRBJ2-1; no definite D call. The V end lost 5 bases, the J end lost 4 bases, and 12 bases lay between the germline ends. The CDR3 sequence is 14 residues long. Germline values: CDR1 SNHLY, CDR2 FYNNEI. The CDR3 here is CASSQKDGYNEQFF. CDR3 sequence (DNA): TGTGCCAGCAGTCAAAAGGACGGATACAATGAGCAGTTCTTC.

This clone was seen once. This chain links TRBV7-2 with TRBJ1-2, with a tentative D call TRBD1 (5 bases). Trimming took 6 bases from V and 10 from J, leaving 18 bases between them. The CDR3 contains 13 residues. CDR1 and CDR2 (germline): SGHTA, FQGNSA. CDR3 protein: CASSPSLGGYYTF. The CDR3 DNA reads as TGTGCCAGCAGTCCCTCATTGGGGGGGTACTACACCTTC.